The 30 T cell receptor beta chains below come from one sample, sequenced in a study of identical twins (dated by TCRdb to 2015 to 2016). The library was prepared using 5' RACE. These reads were obtained on an Illumina HiSeq 2000. TCRdb trimmed the raw reads at Q25, called clones with MiXCR and kept productive beta chains. Rows with one shared CDR3 protein collapse into an entry with the most common genes and DNA. The sample table records about 240,000 distinct CDR3 sequences; roughly a tenth of these occur just once. Of the sample, roughly 10% is held by the ten largest clones. The sequenced sample consisted of memory T cells sorted from blood. Interpreted using the paper, the cell subset or site label stands for: CD45RO+ enriched T cells. The receptors stem from a man between 50 and 59 years old in good health.

The chain joins TRBV20-1 to TRBJ1-4; 8 nucleotides line up with TRBD1. CDR1 is DFQATT and CDR2 is SNEGSKA in the germline V gene (reference sequence). The CDR3 spans 13 residues. After removal of 0 bases from V and 8 bases from J, the junction contained 2 bases not matched to a gene. CDR3 in amino acids: CSARDYRGEKLFF. As DNA, the CDR3 is TGCAGTGCTAGAGATTACAGGGGGGAAAAACTGTTTTTT.

This clonotype occurred many times. The V call is TRBV5-4, the J call TRBJ2-3, with D possibly being TRBD1 (6 bases). Germline V CDR1 and CDR2: SGHNT, YYREEE (reference sequence). V lost 4 bases and J lost 2, with 14 bases in between. CDR3 length equals 15 residues. This chain's CDR3 is CASSPTGRITDTQYF. CDR3 nucleotides: TGTGCCAGCAGCCCGACAGGACGTATCACAGATACGCAGTATTTT.

This clonotype was counted many times. The chain carries TRBV5-1 and TRBJ1-1, with a possible D match to TRBD1 (5 bases). The CDR3 extends over 15 amino acids. V gave up 2 bases and J gave up 3 bases, with 14 bases separating them. Looked up from germline, CDR1 is SGHRS and CDR2 is YFSETQ. The CDR3 is CASSFRASGDTEAFF. The CDR3 nucleotides are TGCGCCAGCAGCTTCAGGGCGTCCGGGGACACTGAAGCTTTCTTT.

This clonotype was counted only a few times. The chain combines TRBV5-1 with TRBJ1-1, with 8 bases aligning to TRBD1. The CDR3 is 16 residues long. CDR1 is SGHRS and CDR2 is YFSETQ in the germline V gene. The V segment lost 4 bases and the J segment 2 bases; nucleotides outside the gene matches: 10. DNA for the CDR3: TGCGCCAGCAGCCTCGGGACAGGCGATAGCAACACTGAAGCTTTCTTT. Translated, it gives CASSLGTGDSNTEAFF.

This clonotype was observed a handful of times. V gene TRBV5-1 combines with J gene TRBJ1-1; D not certain. This CDR3 region has 14 residues. Trimming took 4 bases from V and 1 from J, leaving 11 bases between them. Germline V gene lookup returns CDR1 SGHRS and CDR2 YFSETQ. CDR3 sequence reads: CASSQPRGNTEAFF. DNA for the CDR3: TGCGCCAGCAGCCAGCCCCGCGGGAACACTGAAGCTTTCTTT.

This clonotype was picked up many times. The gene calls are TRBV5-4 and TRBJ2-7, with TRBD2 identical over 7 bases. V lost 1 base, J lost 4 bases, and 11 bases stayed unmatched. The CDR3 has 16 residues. Germline V gives CDR1 SGHNT, CDR2 YYREEE (reference sequence). CDR3 residues: CASSLYTSDRKYEQYF. CDR3 sequence (DNA): TGTGCCAGCAGCTTGTACACTAGCGATCGAAAATACGAGCAGTACTTC.

V usage is TRBV11-2 and J usage is TRBJ2-5; the D is unclear. Germline values: CDR1 SGHAT, CDR2 FQNNGV. This CDR3 contains 15 residues. V dropped 0 bases and J dropped 5 bases, with 13 bases sitting between them. CDR3 region: CASSLDHGSWETQYF. CDR3 bases: TGTGCCAGCAGCTTAGATCACGGTAGCTGGGAGACCCAGTACTTC.

Many counts were recorded for this clonotype. The J gene is TRBJ2-2, the V gene TRBV4-1; D may be TRBD1 (5 bases). Per germline, CDR1 MGHRA and CDR2 YSYEKL. Trimming cost V 2 bases and J 1 base, with 5 bases left between them. The CDR3 totals 14 residues. The CDR3 is CASSQQGNTGELFF. CDR3 nucleotides: TGCGCCAGCAGCCAACAGGGGAACACCGGGGAGCTGTTTTTT.

This clonotype was detected ten times or more. The chain recombines TRBV6-5 with TRBJ1-1; tentatively, D is TRBD1 (5 bases). V shed 6 bases and J shed 4 bases, with 9 bases lying between them. Germline lookup yields CDR1 MNHEY and CDR2 SVGAGI. The CDR3 loop spans 12 amino acids. The CDR3 sequence is CASRRGTTEAFF. CDR3 DNA sequence: TGTGCCAGCAGACGAGGGACCACTGAAGCTTTCTTT.

This chain connects TRBV18 to TRBJ1-3; 7 bases line up with TRBD1. The junction had 7 bases not matched to a gene; V was cut back by 4 bases and J by 7 bases. Germline V gene lookup returns CDR1 KGHSH and CDR2 LQKENI. CDR3 length: 14 amino acids. The CDR3 bases are TGTGCCAGCTCACGAGAGACAGGGTCGAACACCATATATTTT. The encoded protein is CASSRETGSNTIYF. Full variable domain (outside the CDR3, taken from reference TRBV18 and TRBJ1-3): NAGVMQNPRHLVRRRGQEARLRCSPMKGHSHVYWYRQLPEEGLKFMVYLQKENIIDESGMPKERFSAEFPKEGPSILRIQQVVRGDSAAYFCASSRETGSNTIYFGEGSWLTVV.

This rearrangement joins TRBV19 to TRBJ2-7, with D perhaps TRBD1 (6 bases). From germline, CDR1 is LNHDA and CDR2 SQIVND (reference sequence). V was shortened by 6 bases and J by 3 bases, with 12 bases between the two germline ends. The CDR3 length is 13 residues. This CDR3 is CASSPTGVYEQYF. CDR3 coding DNA: TGTGCCAGTAGCCCGACAGGAGTCTACGAGCAGTACTTC.

The rearrangement joins TRBV12-3 or TRBV12-4 to TRBJ1-2; D is uncertain. Trimming stripped 8 bases from V and 0 bases from J, with 13 bases between. The CDR3 loop spans 14 amino acids. The CDR3 is CASPLFKANYGYTF. The CDR3, as DNA: TGTGCCAGCCCTTTATTTAAGGCTAACTATGGCTACACCTTC.

This clonotype was seen at least ten times. The chain is built from TRBV14 and TRBJ1-1; D gene uncertain. The germline CDR1 and CDR2 sequences are SGHDN and FVKESK. V gave up 3 bases and J gave up 5 bases, with 4 bases separating them. The CDR3 runs to 11 residues. The CDR3 is CASSHRTEAFF. For the CDR3, the DNA is TGTGCCAGCAGCCATAGAACTGAAGCTTTCTTT.

This chain joins TRBV20-1 and TRBJ2-7; TRBD2 matches at 11 bases. CDR1 is DFQATT, CDR2 SNEGSKA, per germline (reference sequence). The V segment lost 6 bases and the J segment 4 bases; nucleotides outside the gene matches: 5. The CDR3 loop spans 13 amino acids. The chain's CDR3 is CSAPLAGGYEQYF. CDR3 in DNA: TGCAGTGCCCCCCTAGCGGGAGGATACGAGCAGTACTTC.

This clonotype has just a few counts. The CDR3 protein is CATRRQGYGYTF. CDR3 sequence (DNA): TGTGCCACCCGGAGACAGGGCTATGGCTACACCTTC. J is TRBJ1-2 and V is TRBV28; 7 bases line up with TRBD1. In germline, CDR1 is MDHEN, CDR2 SYDVKM. V lost 10 bases and J lost 4; bases outside the gene matches: 6. CDR3 length: 12 residues.

The rearrangement links TRBV5-1 to TRBJ2-7; possible D gene TRBD2, 5 bases. V lost 3 bases and J lost 4, with 8 bases in between. Germline CDR1 and CDR2: SGHRS and YFSETQ. The CDR3 covers 12 residues. CDR3 loop: CASSSSGYEQYF. CDR3 DNA: TGCGCCAGCAGCTCCTCGGGGTACGAGCAGTACTTC.

The chain has TRBV20-1 and TRBJ2-1; D gene ambiguous. The V gene's germline CDR1 is DFQATT and CDR2 SNEGSKA (reference sequence). The V gene lost 2 bases and the J gene lost 13 bases, with 18 bases spanning the gap. The CDR3 sequence is 13 residues long. The CDR3 sequence: CSARPPAKVQQFF. CDR3 bases: TGCAGTGCTAGACCCCCAGCTAAGGTCCAACAGTTCTTC.

This clonotype has a count of ten or more. The chain is built from TRBV18 and TRBJ2-5; 10 bases are a match to TRBD2. CDR1 is KGHSH, CDR2 LQKENI, per germline. V lost 1 base and J lost 2; bases outside the gene matches: 4. The CDR3 is 16 amino acids. The CDR3: CASSPRSSGGQETQYF. The CDR3 coding sequence is TGTGCCAGCTCACCACGGTCTAGCGGGGGACAAGAGACCCAGTACTTC.

V usage is TRBV27 and J usage is TRBJ1-1; D might be TRBD1 (6 bases). Germline CDR1 MNHEY, CDR2 SMNVEV (reference sequence). Trimming stripped 2 bases from V and 5 bases from J, with 12 bases between. The CDR3 has 14 residues. In DNA form, the CDR3 reads TGTGCCAGCAGTTTAAACAGGGTGAGGACTGAAGCTTTCTTT. Protein product: CASSLNRVRTEAFF.

The rearrangement uses TRBV11-2 and TRBJ2-7; 14 bases are a match to TRBD2. In germline, CDR1 is SGHAT, CDR2 FQNNGV. The CDR3 loop spans 18 amino acids. V lost 4 bases and J lost 3; bases outside the gene matches: 11. The CDR3 reads CASSSRGTSGSIFYEQYF. The CDR3 nucleotides read TGTGCCAGCAGCTCCAGAGGGACTAGCGGGAGTATTTTCTACGAGCAGTACTTC.

This sequence joins TRBV7-2 and TRBJ2-3; no definite D call. This CDR3 comprises 13 residues. Germline CDR1 SGHTA, CDR2 FQGNSA. V was clipped by 5 bases and J by 10 bases, with 16 bases between them. The CDR3 nucleotides are TGTGCCAGCAGCCAATATTCAGGTCAGCCGCAGTATTTT. Its protein is CASSQYSGQPQYF.

This clonotype was seen a handful of times. This chain joins TRBV5-1 and TRBJ2-2; 9 nucleotides align to TRBD2. Germline V gene data show CDR1 as SGHRS and CDR2 as YFSETQ. CDR3 length: 15 amino acids. V gave up 6 bases and J gave up 5 bases; unmatched junction bases: 8. The chain's CDR3 is CASTGTSRRTGELFF. Written as DNA, the CDR3 is TGCGCCAGCACCGGGACTAGCCGGAGAACCGGGGAGCTGTTTTTT.

This sequence joins TRBV21-1 and TRBJ2-1; the table calls TRBD2, which could not be checked here. TRBV21-1 is reported as a pseudogene. The CDR3 runs to 16 residues. Written as DNA, the CDR3 is TGTGCCAGCAGCAACGCTAGCGGTTTTTTATACAATGAGCAGTTCTTC. Translated: CASSNASGFLYNEQFF.

This clonotype appeared many times. V usage is TRBV7-8 and J usage is TRBJ2-1; 9 nucleotides align to TRBD2. V dropped 5 bases and J dropped 10; count of bases not matched to a gene: 15. CDR3 length equals 16 residues. Germline assignment: CDR1 SGHVS and CDR2 FQNEAQ. CDR3 nucleotides: TGTGCCAGCAGCCCCCAATGGGGCGGGAGGGCCCAGGAGCAGTTCTTC. It codes for CASSPQWGGRAQEQFF.

The rearrangement joins TRBV9 to TRBJ2-1; the match to TRBD2 covers 11 bases. V dropped 3 bases and J dropped 5; count of bases not matched to a gene: 7. This CDR3 comprises 16 residues. Per the germline V gene, CDR1 is SGDLS and CDR2 is YYNGEE. The CDR3 coding sequence is TGTGCCAGCAGCGGTACGGGGACTAGCGGCCACAATGAGCAGTTCTTC. Its translation is CASSGTGTSGHNEQFF.

This clonotype occurred a few times. The chain couples TRBV11-2 to TRBJ2-7; weak D call: TRBD1 (6 bases). The CDR3 sequence is 16 residues long. CDR1 and CDR2 from the germline V gene are SGHAT and FQNNGV. V lost 5 bases to trimming and J lost 0 bases, with 17 bases between them. The CDR3 here is CASSESTGPSSYEQYF. CDR3 nucleotide sequence: TGTGCCAGCAGCGAGAGTACAGGGCCGAGCTCCTACGAGCAGTACTTC.

This clonotype was seen at least ten times. The chain recombines TRBV4-3 with TRBJ2-1, with TRBD2 as a possible D gene (5 bases). Germline V lookup: CDR1 LGHNA, CDR2 YSLEER. The ends were cut back, 0 bases at V and 7 bases at J, with 13 bases in the middle. The CDR3 sequence is 15 residues long. The CDR3 spells CASSQDHRPGNEQFF. CDR3 DNA: TGCGCCAGCAGCCAAGATCACCGGCCGGGAAATGAGCAGTTCTTC.

This clonotype was detected only a few times. The gene calls are TRBV12-3 or TRBV12-4 and TRBJ1-2, with a weak D call TRBD1 (5 bases). CDR3 size: 13 residues. The germline V and J ends were trimmed by 5 bases and 8 bases, with 15 bases remaining between them. CDR3 region: CASSARVGEGYTF. The CDR3 nucleotides read TGTGCCAGCAGTGCCAGGGTCGGGGAGGGCTACACCTTC.

This clonotype was seen at least ten times. The chain carries TRBV4-3 and TRBJ1-2, with no clear D. V shed 6 bases and J shed 6 bases, with 14 bases lying between them. CDR1 is LGHNA, CDR2 YSLEER, per germline. CDR3 length equals 13 residues. The CDR3 sequence is CASRGPMGDGYTF. The DNA of the CDR3 is TGCGCCAGCAGGGGCCCCATGGGAGATGGCTACACCTTC.

This clonotype was detected many times. The V gene is TRBV3-1, the J gene TRBJ2-7; the D is unclear. The V gene lost 1 base and the J gene lost 0 bases, with 10 bases spanning the gap. This CDR3 has 15 amino acids. The germline gives CDR1 LGHDT, CDR2 YNNKEL (reference sequence). The CDR3 here is CASSQVRLNSYEQYF. The CDR3 DNA is TGTGCCAGCAGCCAAGTTAGGCTAAACTCCTACGAGCAGTACTTC.